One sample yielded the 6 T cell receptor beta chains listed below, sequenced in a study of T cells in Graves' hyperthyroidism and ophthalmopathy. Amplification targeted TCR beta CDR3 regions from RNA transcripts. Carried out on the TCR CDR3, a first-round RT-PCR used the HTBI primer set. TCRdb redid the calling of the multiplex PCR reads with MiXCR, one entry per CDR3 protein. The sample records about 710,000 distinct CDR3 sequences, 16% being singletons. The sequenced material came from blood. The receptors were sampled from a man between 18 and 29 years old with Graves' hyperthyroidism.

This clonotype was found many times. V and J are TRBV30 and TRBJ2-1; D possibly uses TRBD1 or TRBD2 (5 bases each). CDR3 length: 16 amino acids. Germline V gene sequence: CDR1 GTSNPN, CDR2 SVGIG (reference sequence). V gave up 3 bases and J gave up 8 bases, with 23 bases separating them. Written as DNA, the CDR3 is TGTGCCTGGAGGCCAGCGGTCGGCAGGGAGATCTATGAGCAGTTCTTC. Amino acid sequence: CAWRPAVGREIYEQFF.

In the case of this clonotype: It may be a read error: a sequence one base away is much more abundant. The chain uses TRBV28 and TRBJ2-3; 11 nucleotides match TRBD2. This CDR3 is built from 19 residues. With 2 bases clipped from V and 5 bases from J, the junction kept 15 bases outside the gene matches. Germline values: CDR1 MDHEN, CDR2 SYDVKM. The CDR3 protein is CASSLKGGVSGRAGDTQYF. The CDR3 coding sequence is TGTGCCAGCAGTTTAAAGGGGGGGGTTAGCGGGAGGGCTGGAGATACGCAGTATTTT.

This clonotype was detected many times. The chain's CDR3 is CSAVAGLAGGYNEQFF. CDR3 coding DNA: TGCAGTGCTGTCGCGGGTCTAGCGGGAGGTTACAATGAGCAGTTCTTC. The rearrangement uses TRBV20-1 and TRBJ2-1, with 11 bases aligning to TRBD2. V was clipped by 5 bases and J by 4 bases; unmatched bases: 10. Germline V CDR1 and CDR2: DFQATT, SNEGSKA (reference sequence). The CDR3 contains 16 residues.

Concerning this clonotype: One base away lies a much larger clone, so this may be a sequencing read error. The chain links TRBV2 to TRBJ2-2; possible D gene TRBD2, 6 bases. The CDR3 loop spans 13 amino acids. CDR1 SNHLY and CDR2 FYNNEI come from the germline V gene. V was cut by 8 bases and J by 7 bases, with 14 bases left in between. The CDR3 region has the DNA TGTGCCAGCGGGGACTCCGGTATCGGGGAGCTGTTTTTT. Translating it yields CASGDSGIGELFF. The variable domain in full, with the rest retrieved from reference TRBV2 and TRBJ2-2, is EPEVTQTPSHQVTQMGQEVILRCVPISNHLYFYWYRQILGQKVEFLVSFYNNEISEKSEIFDDQFSVERPDGSNFTLKIRSTKLEDSAMYFCASGDSGIGELFFGEGSRLTVL.

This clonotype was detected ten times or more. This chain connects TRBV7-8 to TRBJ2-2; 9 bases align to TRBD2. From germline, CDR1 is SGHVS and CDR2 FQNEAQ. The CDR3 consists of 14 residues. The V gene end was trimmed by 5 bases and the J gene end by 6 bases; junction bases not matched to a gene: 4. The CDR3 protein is CASSQREDAGELFF. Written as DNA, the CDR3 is TGTGCCAGCAGCCAGCGGGAGGACGCCGGGGAGCTGTTTTTT.

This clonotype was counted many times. The CDR3 sequence: CASSSLAGGSTDTQYF. The DNA of the CDR3 is TGTGCCAGCAGCTCCTTAGCGGGAGGAAGCACAGATACGCAGTATTTT. The J gene is TRBJ2-3, the V gene TRBV9; 10 nucleotides agree with TRBD2. V lost 4 bases and J lost 0; bases outside the gene matches: 5. The CDR3 is 16 amino acids. Germline CDR1 reads SGDLS; CDR2 reads YYNGEE.